Listed here are 30 T cell receptor beta chains from one sample, sequenced in a study of somatic mutations in cytotoxic T cells in rheumatoid arthritis. The table came from immunoSEQ multiplex PCR; TCRdb's copy has only in-frame clones and leaves some out. In the table there are around 7,400 clones, 85% to 90% of which are singletons. Material for sequencing was CD8+ T cells sorted from blood. The receptors were gathered from a woman between 65 and 79 years old with rheumatoid arthritis.

J is TRBJ1-2 and V is TRBV7-2, with 7 bases matching TRBD1. The V gene end was trimmed by 3 bases and the J gene end by 3 bases; junction bases not matched to a gene: 7. There are 15 residues in the CDR3. Germline lookup yields CDR1 SGHTA and CDR2 FQGNSA. The CDR3 is CASSFFRQGDYGYTF. In DNA form, the CDR3 reads TGTGCCAGCAGCTTTTTCAGGCAGGGGGACTATGGCTACACCTTC. Based on the CDR3 plus reference TRBV7-2 and TRBJ1-2, the full variable domain is GAGVSQSPSNKVTEKGKDVELRCDPISGHTALYWYRQSLGQGLEFLIYFQGNSAPDKSGLPSDRFSAERTGGSVSTLTIQRTQQEDSAVYLCASSFFRQGDYGYTFGSGTRLTVV.

CDR3 protein: CASRGTGDQPQHF. CDR3 bases: TGTGCCAGCAGAGGGACAGGGGATCAGCCCCAGCATTTT. The V and J genes are TRBV6-5 and TRBJ1-5, with 10 bases lining up with TRBD1. This CDR3 has 13 residues. The V and J ends lost 6 bases and 5 bases, in that order; junction bases with no gene match: 1. The germline V gene has CDR1 MNHEY and CDR2 SVGAGI.

This chain uses TRBV12-2 with TRBJ1-2; TRBD1, the table's D call, lacks a check against the DNA. TRBV12-2 is a recognized pseudogene. The CDR3 is 18 amino acids. CDR3 residues: CASRLVSPRAAFYYGYTF. CDR3 bases: TGTGCAAGTCGCTTAGTGTCCCCCAGGGCAGCGTTCTACTATGGCTACACCTTC.

This sequence joins TRBV9 and TRBJ2-1; TRBD2 aligns across 9 bases. J lost 6 bases, V lost 3 bases, and 10 bases had no gene match. The CDR3 consists of 16 residues. CDR1 is SGDLS and CDR2 is YYNGEE in the germline V gene. The CDR3 DNA is TGTGCCAGCAGCGAGGGGTGGCTAGCGGGATTCAATGAGCAGTTCTTC. Its translation is CASSEGWLAGFNEQFF.

V gene TRBV27 combines with J gene TRBJ2-7, with a weak D call TRBD1 (6 bases). V lost 5 bases to trimming and J lost 3 bases, with 17 bases between them. Looked up from germline, CDR1 is MNHEY and CDR2 is SMNVEV (reference sequence). This CDR3 spans 15 amino acids. CDR3 in amino acids: CASSPYDRPDYEQYF. The CDR3 DNA reads as TGTGCCAGCAGTCCATACGACAGGCCAGACTACGAGCAGTACTTC.

This rearrangement joins TRBV5-1 to TRBJ2-3; tentative D call: TRBD2 (5 bases). CDR1 is SGHRS, CDR2 YFSETQ, per germline. The CDR3 extends over 16 amino acids. The V and J ends lost 1 base and 0 bases respectively, with 12 bases between them. DNA for the CDR3: TGCGCCAGCAGCTTGATGTGGGAGTCTAGCACAGATACGCAGTATTTT. Translating it yields CASSLMWESSTDTQYF.

The rearrangement uses TRBV7-2 and TRBJ1-2; a weak D match, TRBD1 (6 bases). Germline CDR1 is SGHTA and CDR2 is FQGNSA. The length of the CDR3 is 14 residues. The V end was cut by 2 bases, the J end by 8 bases, with 15 bases between. CDR3 nucleotide sequence: TGTGCCAGCAGCTTATACCTGGGGGCGCGCGGCTACACCTTC. Its translation is CASSLYLGARGYTF.

The CDR3 DNA is TGCGCCAGCAGCTTAGGCGCGGGACTGGGCAATGAGCAGTTCTTC. This codes for CASSLGAGLGNEQFF. The genes are TRBV5-1 and TRBJ2-1; TRBD2 might be the D (6 bases). The CDR3 consists of 15 residues. Germline V gene data show CDR1 as SGHRS and CDR2 as YFSETQ. V was trimmed by 2 bases and J by 6 bases, leaving 15 bases between them.

This clone was recorded once. The V and J genes are TRBV9 and TRBJ2-1, with no clear D. The CDR3 length is 15 residues. CDR1 SGDLS and CDR2 YYNGEE come from the germline V gene. Trimming took 4 bases from V and 0 from J, leaving 11 bases between them. CDR3 nucleotides: TGTGCCAGCAGCCCCGGGTCGGGCTCCTACAATGAGCAGTTCTTC. Amino acid sequence: CASSPGSGSYNEQFF.

The chain recombines TRBV4-3 with TRBJ2-1; TRBD2 aligns across 8 bases. The ends lost 0 bases at V and 5 bases at J; junction bases unmatched: 6. The CDR3 is made up of 16 amino acids. Germline loops: CDR1 LGHNA, CDR2 YSLEER. The CDR3 loop reads CASSQDGIAGHNEQFF. CDR3 DNA: TGCGCCAGCAGCCAAGATGGAATAGCGGGGCACAATGAGCAGTTCTTC.

This clone was detected once. The rearrangement uses TRBV7-9 and TRBJ1-5, with unresolved D. Germline V gene lookup returns CDR1 SEHNR and CDR2 FQNEAQ (reference sequence). CDR3 length equals 13 residues. V lost 5 bases and J 2 bases, leaving 7 bases between the germline ends. The CDR3 is CASSRGGNQPQHF. The CDR3 region has the DNA TGTGCCAGCAGCCGCGGTGGCAATCAGCCCCAGCATTTT.

J is TRBJ2-7 and V is TRBV27, with 12 bases lining up with TRBD2. The V gene end was trimmed by 6 bases and the J gene end by 1 base; junction bases not matched to a gene: 4. This CDR3 comprises 15 residues. Looked up from germline, CDR1 is MNHEY and CDR2 is SMNVEV (reference sequence). CDR3 nucleotide sequence: TGTGCCAGCAGCCGGACTAGCGGGACTTCCTACGAGCAGTACTTC. This codes for CASSRTSGTSYEQYF.

This chain joins TRBV11-3 and TRBJ1-5, with D possibly matching TRBD1 (5 bases). V was cut by 6 bases and J by 4 bases, with 16 bases left in between. This CDR3 comprises 15 residues. Germline CDR1 SGHNT, CDR2 YENEEA. CDR3 DNA sequence: TGTGCCAGCAGGCCCCCGCAGGGCTGGAATCAGCCCCAGCATTTT. Protein: CASRPPQGWNQPQHF. Full variable domain (rest looked up from reference TRBV11-3 and TRBJ1-5): EAGVVQSPRYKIIEKKQPVAFWCNPISGHNTLYWYLQNLGQGPELLIRYENEEAVDDSQLPKDRFSAERLKGVDSTLKIQPAELGDSAVYLCASRPPQGWNQPQHFGDGTRLSIL.

This chain's CDR3 is CASTRGLAADTQYF. The CDR3 region has the DNA TGTGCCAGCACCCGGGGACTAGCGGCGGATACGCAGTATTTT. The genes are TRBV6-5 and TRBJ2-3, with 11 bases identical to TRBD2. Per germline, CDR1 MNHEY and CDR2 SVGAGI. The junction had 6 bases not matched to a gene; V was cut back by 7 bases and J by 6 bases. CDR3 length: 14 amino acids.

This chain links TRBV6-5 with TRBJ2-3; the D gene is possibly TRBD2 (5 bases). The germline V gene encodes CDR1 MNHEY and CDR2 SVGAGI. Trimming removed 2 bases from V and 0 bases from J, with 9 bases in between. The CDR3 has 15 residues. As DNA, the CDR3 is TGTGCCAGCAGTTACGGCTGGACTAGCACAGATACGCAGTATTTT. This sequence encodes CASSYGWTSTDTQYF.

By proportion, this clone is large (0.1 to 1%). This rearrangement joins TRBV5-4 to TRBJ1-2; 9 nucleotides match TRBD1. J lost 8 bases, V lost 0 bases, and 11 bases had no gene match. The length of the CDR3 is 16 residues. CDR1 SGHNT and CDR2 YYREEE come from the germline V gene (reference sequence). The CDR3 loop is CASSLGLGTGLEGYTF. In DNA, the CDR3 is TGTGCCAGCAGCTTGGGCCTGGGGACAGGGTTGGAGGGCTACACCTTC.

This clone was seen just once. The genes are TRBV27 and TRBJ1-3; TRBD1 is a possible D gene (6 bases). CDR3 length: 14 residues. The germline V and J ends were trimmed by 6 bases and 0 bases, with 9 bases remaining between them. The germline V gene encodes CDR1 MNHEY and CDR2 SMNVEV (reference sequence). CDR3 protein: CASRDSPSGNTIYF. For the CDR3, the DNA is TGTGCCAGCAGGGACAGTCCCTCTGGAAACACCATATATTTT.

V is TRBV28 and J is TRBJ2-1, with TRBD2 identical over 13 bases. This CDR3 is 15 amino acids long. The V and J ends lost 4 bases and 8 bases, in that order; junction bases with no gene match: 5. From germline, CDR1 is MDHEN and CDR2 SYDVKM. The CDR3 loop reads CASSSTSGGGDEQFF. The DNA of the CDR3 is TGTGCCAGCAGTTCTACTAGCGGGGGGGGAGATGAGCAGTTCTTC.

This clone was recorded once. This chain joins TRBV6-1 and TRBJ2-7; TRBD1 is a possible D gene (6 bases). CDR3 length equals 15 residues. V was trimmed by 8 bases and J by 0 bases, leaving 17 bases between them. The germline V gene has CDR1 MNHNS and CDR2 SASEGT. The CDR3 sequence: CASARGGVSSYEQYF. In nucleotides, the CDR3 is TGTGCCAGCGCTAGAGGGGGAGTAAGCTCCTACGAGCAGTACTTC.

This chain uses TRBV6-5 with TRBJ2-7; 11 nucleotides agree with TRBD1. The CDR3 consists of 15 residues. Trimming cost V 5 bases and J 0 bases; bases outside gene matches: 3. Germline V gene data show CDR1 as MNHEY and CDR2 as SVGAGI. The CDR3 loop reads CASSPGTGGSYEQYF. In nucleotides, the CDR3 is TGTGCCAGCAGTCCCGGGACAGGGGGCTCCTACGAGCAGTACTTC.

This sequence joins TRBV7-9 and TRBJ2-6; D may be TRBD2 (5 bases). V lost 5 bases, J lost 0 bases, and 11 bases lay in between. The CDR3 is 16 amino acids. Germline assignment: CDR1 SEHNR and CDR2 FQNEAQ (reference sequence). CDR3 coding DNA: TGTGCCAGCAGCCTCTTCGGAGGCTCTGGGGCCAACGTCCTGACTTTC. It encodes CASSLFGGSGANVLTF. Together with reference TRBV7-9 and TRBJ2-6, the CDR3 gives the full variable domain: DTGVSQNPRHKITKRGQNVTFRCDPISEHNRLYWYRQTLGQGPEFLTYFQNEAQLEKSRLLSDRFSAERPKGSFSTLEIQRTEQGDSAMYLCASSLFGGSGANVLTFGAGSRLTVL.

The V and J genes are TRBV6-5 and TRBJ2-1; possibly TRBD1 for D (6 bases). The CDR3 runs to 14 residues. Germline V lookup: CDR1 MNHEY, CDR2 SVGAGI. Trimming removed 5 bases at V and 4 bases at J, with 12 bases between. CDR3 protein: CASSPLGQYNEQFF. CDR3 DNA sequence: TGTGCCAGCAGTCCCTTAGGACAGTACAATGAGCAGTTCTTC.

The V gene is TRBV6-6, the J gene TRBJ1-2; D call uncertain. The V and J ends lost 7 bases and 8 bases respectively, with 26 bases between them. Germline values: CDR1 MNHNY, CDR2 SVGAGI (reference sequence). The CDR3 contains 16 residues. The CDR3 bases are TGTGCCAGCATCGCCGGGTCCTACCGAATTGACGGCGGCTACACCTTC. It encodes CASIAGSYRIDGGYTF.

V is TRBV4-1 and J is TRBJ2-3; D may be TRBD2 (5 bases). Germline CDR1 is MGHRA and CDR2 is YSYEKL. This CDR3 region has 16 residues. V dropped 1 base and J dropped 4 bases, with 15 bases sitting between them. The CDR3 loop reads CASSQGGWTAADTQYF. CDR3 coding DNA: TGCGCCAGCAGCCAAGGAGGGTGGACCGCCGCAGATACGCAGTATTTT.

The sample holds a few counts of this clone. The chain is built from TRBV27 and TRBJ2-1; 8 bases are shared with TRBD1. V trimming: 4 bases; J trimming: 1 base; junction bases outside the gene matches: 3. The CDR3 consists of 15 residues. Germline V gives CDR1 MNHEY, CDR2 SMNVEV (reference sequence). CDR3 DNA sequence: TGTGCCAGCAGTTCGGACAGGGCGTCCTACAATGAGCAGTTCTTC. Protein sequence: CASSSDRASYNEQFF.

This chain uses TRBV11-3 with TRBJ2-6, with 9 nucleotides matching TRBD1. There are 19 residues in the CDR3. With V trimmed by 3 bases and J by 0 bases, 9 bases remained unmatched. Germline CDR1 SGHNT, CDR2 YENEEA. The DNA of the CDR3 is TGTGCCAGCAGCTTCATGTGGGGACAGGGATCCTCTGGGGCCAACGTCCTGACTTTC. Its translation is CASSFMWGQGSSGANVLTF. The full variable domain, completed using reference TRBV11-3 and TRBJ2-6, is EAGVVQSPRYKIIEKKQPVAFWCNPISGHNTLYWYLQNLGQGPELLIRYENEEAVDDSQLPKDRFSAERLKGVDSTLKIQPAELGDSAVYLCASSFMWGQGSSGANVLTFGAGSRLTVL.

This sequence joins TRBV25-1 and TRBJ2-7; possibly TRBD1 for D (5 bases). Trimming removed 1 base from V and 3 bases from J, with 7 bases in between. The CDR3 extends over 13 amino acids. Germline assignment: CDR1 MGHDK and CDR2 SYGVNS. The CDR3 protein is CASSESTDYEQYF. DNA of the CDR3: TGTGCCAGCAGTGAATCGACAGACTACGAGCAGTACTTC.

The chain employs TRBV7-6 and TRBJ2-1, with 13 bases lining up with TRBD2. CDR3 length: 15 amino acids. Germline lookup yields CDR1 SGHVS and CDR2 FNYEAQ. V shed 5 bases and J 4 bases; nucleotides not matched to a gene: 2. The CDR3 is CASSTGLAGYNEQFF. In DNA, the CDR3 is TGTGCCAGCAGCACGGGACTAGCGGGATACAATGAGCAGTTCTTC.

CDR3 bases: TGTGCCAGCAGCCTCGAGAGAGGACTTAACACTGAAGCTTTCTTT. Amino acid sequence: CASSLERGLNTEAFF. The J gene is TRBJ1-1, the V gene TRBV4-2; no definite D call. Germline assignment: CDR1 LGHNA and CDR2 YNFKEQ. The CDR3 spans 15 residues. The V end lost 4 bases, the J end lost 2 bases, and 14 bases lay between the germline ends.

This sequence joins TRBV10-3 and TRBJ2-3; D unresolved. Trimming left V 3 bases short and J 0 bases short, with 10 bases between. CDR3 length equals 15 residues. Germline V gene data show CDR1 as ENHRY and CDR2 as SYGVKD. The CDR3 bases are TGTGCCATCAGTGATGGGCTAACTAGCACAGATACGCAGTATTTT. This translates into CAISDGLTSTDTQYF.